The subject of this entry is one T cell receptor (beta chain). The antigen is undetermined. Donors, without exception, were Caucasian adults residing in Nashville, Tennessee. This CDR3 has 14 residues. Germline V lookup: CDR1 LNHDA, CDR2 SQIVND (reference sequence). The V segment lost 2 bases and the J segment 9 bases; nucleotides outside the gene matches: 6. Clones were read by immunoSEQ multiplex PCR, and TCRdb kept only the in-frame ones, dropping some. This table holds hundreds of thousands of clones, around 72% found once. This sample was included in a study of shared clonotypes between healthy human individuals. Across the whole study: The study used three CD4 naive, three CD4 memory, two CD8 naive and one CD8 memory plate per donor. Broader study findings: The study drew on few donors, limiting represented genetic and exposure-history diversity. Some clonotypes were shared by all four sorted-subset donors, while others were not shared. The non-shared ones had lower generation probabilities than the shared ones.

The sample taken for sequencing was memory CD4+ T cells sorted from blood. Indicated subset: CD45RA-negative fraction. This chain joins TRBV19 and TRBJ2-1; 8 bases agree with TRBD2. The source is a young woman in good health. This CDR3 reads CASSIREGFSEQFF. As DNA, the CDR3 is TGTGCCAGTAGTATACGGGAGGGCTTTAGTGAGCAGTTCTTC.